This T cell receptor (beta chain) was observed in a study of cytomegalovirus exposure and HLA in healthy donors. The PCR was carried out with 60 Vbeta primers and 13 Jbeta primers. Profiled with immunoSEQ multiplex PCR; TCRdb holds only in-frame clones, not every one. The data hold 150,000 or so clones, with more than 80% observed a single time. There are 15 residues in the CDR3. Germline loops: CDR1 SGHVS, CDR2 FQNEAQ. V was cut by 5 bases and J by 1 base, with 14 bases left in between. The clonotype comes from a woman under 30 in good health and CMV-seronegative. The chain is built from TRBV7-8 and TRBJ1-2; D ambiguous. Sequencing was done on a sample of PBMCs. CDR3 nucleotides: TGTGCCAGCAGCCCGGGGTCCGGAGGTAACTATGGCTACACCTTC. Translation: CASSPGSGGNYGYTF.